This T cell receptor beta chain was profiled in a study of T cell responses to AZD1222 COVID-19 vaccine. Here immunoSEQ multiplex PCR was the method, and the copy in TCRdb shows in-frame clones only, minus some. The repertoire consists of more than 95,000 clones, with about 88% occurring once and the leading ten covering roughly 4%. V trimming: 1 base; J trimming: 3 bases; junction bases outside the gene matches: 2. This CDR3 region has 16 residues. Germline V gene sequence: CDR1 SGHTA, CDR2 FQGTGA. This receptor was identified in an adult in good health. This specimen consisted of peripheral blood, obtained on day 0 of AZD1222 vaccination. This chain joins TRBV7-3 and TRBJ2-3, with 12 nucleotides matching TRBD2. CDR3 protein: CASSLNLAGGTDTQYF. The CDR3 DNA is TGTGCCAGCAGCTTAAATCTAGCGGGGGGGACAGATACGCAGTATTTT.